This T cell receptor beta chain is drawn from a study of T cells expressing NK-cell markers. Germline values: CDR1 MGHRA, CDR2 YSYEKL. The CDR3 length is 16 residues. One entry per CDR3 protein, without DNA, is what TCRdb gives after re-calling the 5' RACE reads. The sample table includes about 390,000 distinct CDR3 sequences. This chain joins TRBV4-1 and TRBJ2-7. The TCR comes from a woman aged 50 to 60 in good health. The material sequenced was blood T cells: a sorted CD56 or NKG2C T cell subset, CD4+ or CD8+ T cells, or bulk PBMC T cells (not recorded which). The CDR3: CASSQDPGLANYEQYF.